The next 20 T cell receptor beta chains were all read from a single sample in a study of blood T cell repertoires in COVID-19. Sequencing was performed with immunoSEQ multiplex PCR; in TCRdb, only in-frame clones are kept and a portion is missing. The sample shows roughly 410,000 clones, roughly 86% of them seen only once. Sequencing input: peripheral blood. The origin of the receptors is a woman in her sixties with COVID-19, enrolled during active disease.

The rearrangement joins TRBV7-8 to TRBJ1-5; tentative D call: TRBD1 (5 bases). The CDR3 runs 13 residues. In germline, CDR1 is SGHVS, CDR2 FQNEAQ. Trimming cost V 5 bases and J 4 bases, with 9 bases left between them. CDR3 nucleotide sequence: TGTGCCAGCAGCGCAGCAGGGAATCAGCCCCAGCATTTT. Its translation: CASSAAGNQPQHF.

The chain recombines TRBV5-1 with TRBJ1-2, with TRBD1 matching over 7 bases. The CDR3 extends over 13 amino acids. Germline V gene data show CDR1 as SGHRS and CDR2 as YFSETQ. V shed 4 bases and J 4 bases; nucleotides not matched to a gene: 4. CDR3 amino acids: CASSTGQVYGYTF. CDR3 nucleotide sequence: TGCGCCAGCAGCACCGGACAGGTCTATGGCTACACCTTC.

V is TRBV10-3 and J is TRBJ1-2, with 7 bases identical to TRBD1. From germline, CDR1 is ENHRY and CDR2 SYGVKD. CDR3 length: 13 residues. Germline trimming cut 6 bases from V and 4 bases from J; bases unmatched to any gene: 5. This chain's CDR3 is CAISAGTVYGYTF. The CDR3 bases are TGTGCCATCAGCGCCGGGACAGTCTATGGCTACACCTTC.

The count of this clone is one. The V gene is TRBV6-5, the J gene TRBJ1-2; TRBD1 aligns across 8 bases. Germline lookup yields CDR1 MNHEY and CDR2 SVGAGI. The CDR3 extends over 14 amino acids. Trimming took 2 bases from V and 3 from J; bases not matched to a gene: 2. CDR3 nucleotide sequence: TGTGCCAGCAGTTACGGGGGACAGGACTATGGCTACACCTTC. This sequence encodes CASSYGGQDYGYTF.

The chain links TRBV7-2 to TRBJ1-2; tentative D call: TRBD1 (5 bases). Deletions cut 0 bases from V and 5 bases from J, with 10 bases between. The CDR3 totals 14 residues. Per germline, CDR1 SGHTA and CDR2 FQGNSA. Here the CDR3 reads CASSLAVQGYGYTF. The DNA for the CDR3 is TGTGCCAGCAGCTTAGCGGTGCAGGGATATGGCTACACCTTC.

J is TRBJ1-6 and V is TRBV30, with 8 bases identical to TRBD1. The germline V gene has CDR1 GTSNPN and CDR2 SVGIG (reference sequence). This CDR3 comprises 14 residues. The trim removed 3 bases at V and 7 bases at J, leaving 5 bases unmatched. The CDR3 nucleotides read TGTGCCTGGAGCGCGGGACAGGAAAATTCACCCCTCCACTTT. It specifies CAWSAGQENSPLHF.

In the case of this clone: The junction departs from germline at one end; a sequencing error may be responsible. The chain combines TRBV19 with TRBJ1-1, with D possibly being TRBD1 (5 bases). This CDR3 region has 13 residues. The germline CDR1 and CDR2 sequences are LNHDA and SQIVND (reference sequence). The CDR3 sequence is CASSIKSDTQAFF. The CDR3 DNA is TGTGCCAGTAGTATAAAATCGGACACTCAAGCTTTCTTT.

The chain combines TRBV5-1 with TRBJ1-3; D is unresolved. The germline CDR1 and CDR2 sequences are SGHRS and YFSETQ. The CDR3 runs 16 residues. The V gene lost 1 base and the J gene lost 0 bases, with 11 bases spanning the gap. The CDR3 sequence: CASSLLGTGSGNTIYF. The CDR3 nucleotides read TGCGCCAGCAGCTTGCTCGGTACCGGCTCTGGAAACACCATATATTTT.

This rearrangement joins TRBV9 to TRBJ1-6; possible D gene TRBD1, 5 bases. The CDR3 runs 18 residues. Germline values: CDR1 SGDLS, CDR2 YYNGEE. Trimming cost V 4 bases and J 3 bases, with 20 bases left between them. CDR3 loop: CASSSGGGREYYNSPLHF. Here the CDR3 DNA reads TGTGCCAGCAGCTCCGGGGGGGGTCGGGAATACTATAATTCACCCCTCCACTTT.

CDR3 bases: TGTGCCAGCAGCCCCCGACAGGGACCCTATAATTCACCCCTCCACTTT. Translating gives CASSPRQGPYNSPLHF. V usage is TRBV3-1 (or the pseudogene TRBV3-2) and J usage is TRBJ1-6; the match to TRBD1 covers 7 bases. V lost 4 bases, J lost 2 bases, and 5 bases stayed unmatched. CDR3 length equals 16 residues. Germline assignment: CDR1 LGHDT and CDR2 YNNKEL (reference sequence).

The chain combines TRBV27 with TRBJ1-1, with a weak D call TRBD1 (5 bases). This CDR3 has 14 amino acids. Germline V lookup: CDR1 MNHEY, CDR2 SMNVEV (reference sequence). Trimming cost V 3 bases and J 1 base, with 9 bases left between them. CDR3 nucleotide sequence: TGTGCCAGCAGTTTTTGGGGCAGGAACACTGAAGCTTTCTTT. It is translated as CASSFWGRNTEAFF.

CDR3 nucleotides: TGTGCCAGCAGCCAGCCGGGACAGGGGTCGGCTGAGCAGTTCTTC. Its translation is CASSQPGQGSAEQFF. J is TRBJ2-1 and V is TRBV5-6; 10 positions match TRBD1. Trimming cost V 4 bases and J 9 bases; bases outside gene matches: 10. The CDR3 is made up of 15 amino acids. The germline gives CDR1 SGHDT, CDR2 YYEEEE.

This clone was counted a few times. The V gene is TRBV2, the J gene TRBJ2-1, with D tentatively TRBD2 (5 bases). V dropped 4 bases and J dropped 2 bases, with 6 bases sitting between them. The CDR3 consists of 13 residues. Per the germline V gene, CDR1 is SNHLY and CDR2 is FYNNEI. CDR3 in DNA: TGTGCCAGCAGTGGGAGGCCCTACAATGAGCAGTTCTTC. Protein: CASSGRPYNEQFF.

The J gene is TRBJ1-1, the V gene TRBV6-5; possibly TRBD1 for D (5 bases). Trimming cost V 7 bases and J 0 bases, with 12 bases left between them. Germline V CDR1 and CDR2: MNHEY, SVGAGI. This CDR3 has 14 amino acids. The chain's CDR3 is CASTLQEMNTEAFF. DNA for the CDR3: TGTGCCAGCACCCTACAGGAAATGAACACTGAAGCTTTCTTT.

V is TRBV6-2 or TRBV6-3 and J is TRBJ2-1; the match to TRBD1 covers 7 bases. CDR1 and CDR2 from the germline V gene are MNHEY and SVGEGT. CDR3 length: 17 residues. With V trimmed by 0 bases and J by 9 bases, 14 bases remained unmatched. CDR3 sequence: CASSYSTGVHLRIEQFF. The CDR3 DNA reads as TGTGCCAGCAGTTACTCTACAGGGGTCCATTTGAGGATTGAGCAGTTCTTC.

The count of this clone is one. The chain couples TRBV7-9 to TRBJ2-1; 7 nucleotides align to TRBD1. V trimming: 0 bases; J trimming: 2 bases; junction bases outside the gene matches: 1. Germline assignment: CDR1 SEHNR and CDR2 FQNEAQ (reference sequence). The CDR3 consists of 15 residues. CDR3 residues: CASSLAGTAYNEQFF. CDR3 bases: TGTGCCAGCAGCTTAGCGGGGACAGCCTACAATGAGCAGTTCTTC.

The chain has TRBV5-1 and TRBJ2-7; 9 positions agree with TRBD1. From germline, CDR1 is SGHRS and CDR2 YFSETQ. V gave up 0 bases and J gave up 4 bases; unmatched junction bases: 8. This CDR3 has 16 residues. The CDR3 coding sequence is TGCGCCAGCAGCTTGGGACGGACAGGGGATGTGTACGAGCAGTACTTC. This encodes CASSLGRTGDVYEQYF.

The gene calls are TRBV5-5 and TRBJ2-5; TRBD2 matches at 8 bases. Germline CDR1 and CDR2: SGHKS and YYEKEE (reference sequence). This CDR3 has 15 residues. The V segment lost 0 bases and the J segment 4 bases; nucleotides outside the gene matches: 5. The CDR3 sequence: CASSLVWTSRETQYF. CDR3 bases: TGTGCCAGCAGCTTGGTCTGGACTAGCCGAGAGACCCAGTACTTC.

This chain connects TRBV2 to TRBJ1-2; D not resolved. V was cut by 7 bases and J by 1 base, with 7 bases left in between. The germline V gene has CDR1 SNHLY and CDR2 FYNNEI. This CDR3 has 12 residues. The CDR3 DNA sequence: TGTGCCAGCAATTCGGGTAACTATGGCTACACCTTC. It encodes CASNSGNYGYTF.

By sample fraction, this clone is medium-sized. The chain employs TRBV19 and TRBJ2-1, with TRBD2 matching over 7 bases. V was pared by 6 bases and J by 3 bases, with 2 bases of the junction left unmatched. The CDR3 totals 13 residues. CDR1 and CDR2 from the germline V gene are LNHDA and SQIVND (reference sequence). The CDR3 protein is CASSGGIYNEQFF. The CDR3 nucleotides are TGTGCCAGTAGCGGGGGGATCTACAATGAGCAGTTCTTC.